The 15 T cell receptor beta chains listed next were all sequenced from one sample in a study of cytomegalovirus exposure and HLA in healthy donors. With 60 Vbeta and 13 Jbeta primers, the PCR was carried out. The protocol was immunoSEQ multiplex PCR, while the TCRdb copy is restricted to in-frame clones and leaves out a portion. The sample lists about 160,000 clones; 60% to 80% were seen once. The sample taken for sequencing was PBMCs. These receptors all come from a man aged 25 to 40 in good health and CMV-seropositive.

The V gene is TRBV2, the J gene TRBJ1-6; 7 nucleotides agree with TRBD1. Per the germline V gene, CDR1 is SNHLY and CDR2 is FYNNEI. The CDR3 totals 16 residues. V was pared by 3 bases and J by 3 bases, with 5 bases of the junction left unmatched. In DNA form, the CDR3 reads TGTGCCAGCAGTGACGGACAGGCGGTCTATAATTCACCCCTCCACTTT. This translates into CASSDGQAVYNSPLHF.

The V call is TRBV2, the J call TRBJ1-4; D gene ambiguous. With 6 bases removed from V and 5 bases from J, the gap between germline ends came to 7 bases. Germline-derived CDR1 and CDR2 are SNHLY and FYNNEI. The CDR3 contains 12 residues. The DNA of the CDR3 is TGTGCCAGCAGCCCCTCCAATGAAAAACTGTTTTTT. Protein sequence: CASSPSNEKLFF.

The chain has TRBV5-6 and TRBJ2-7, with 8 bases lining up with TRBD1. The V gene's germline CDR1 is SGHDT and CDR2 YYEEEE. V lost 4 bases, J lost 2 bases, and 5 bases stayed unmatched. This CDR3 has 14 residues. This CDR3 is CASSTDRGPYEQYF. CDR3 coding DNA: TGTGCCAGCAGCACTGACAGGGGACCCTACGAGCAGTACTTC. Filled out from reference TRBV5-6 and TRBJ2-7, the complete variable domain reads DAGVTQSPTHLIKTRGQQVTLRCSPKSGHDTVSWYQQALGQGPQFIFQYYEEEERQRGNFPDRFSGHQFPNYSSELNVNALLLGDSALYLCASSTDRGPYEQYFGPGTRLTVT.

The CDR3 loop reads CASSSGGPQHF. Here the CDR3 DNA reads TGTGCCAGCAGTTCGGGTGGGCCCCAGCATTTT. The chain combines TRBV27 with TRBJ1-5; D uncertain. V was shortened by 4 bases and J by 9 bases, with 7 bases between the two germline ends. There are 11 residues in the CDR3. Germline V lookup: CDR1 MNHEY, CDR2 SMNVEV (reference sequence).

V is TRBV2 and J is TRBJ1-4, with 7 bases fitting TRBD1. The trim removed 2 bases at V and 3 bases at J, leaving 3 bases unmatched. The germline CDR1 and CDR2 sequences are SNHLY and FYNNEI. This CDR3 has 15 amino acids. DNA of the CDR3: TGTGCCAGCAGTGAACAGACAGGGTCTAATGAAAAACTGTTTTTT. It translates to CASSEQTGSNEKLFF.

The rearrangement links TRBV19 to TRBJ1-1, with D possibly being TRBD1 (5 bases). V was shortened by 4 bases and J by 0 bases, with 9 bases between the two germline ends. CDR1 and CDR2 from the germline V gene are LNHDA and SQIVND (reference sequence). There are 14 residues in the CDR3. The CDR3 reads CASSKGHVNTEAFF. The CDR3 nucleotides are TGTGCCAGTAGTAAAGGACATGTGAACACTGAAGCTTTCTTT.

The chain couples TRBV29-1 to TRBJ2-2, with D perhaps TRBD2 (5 bases). Germline V gene data show CDR1 as SQVTM and CDR2 as ANQGSEA. V lost 6 bases and J lost 4, with 15 bases in between. CDR3 length: 14 residues. The CDR3 coding sequence is TGCAGCGTCCGACAACGGGAAACCACCGGGGAGCTGTTTTTT. Residues: CSVRQRETTGELFF.

V and J are TRBV28 and TRBJ2-5; a possible D gene is TRBD1 (6 bases). Germline lookup yields CDR1 MDHEN and CDR2 SYDVKM. This CDR3 contains 17 residues. Trimming shortened V by 4 bases and J by 2 bases, and 20 bases separated the two germline ends. The CDR3 DNA follows: TGTGCCAGCAGTTCTCCCACAGGGTATGGCCCTCAAGAGACCCAGTACTTC. Residues: CASSSPTGYGPQETQYF.

The rearrangement links TRBV29-1 to TRBJ2-3; 8 bases match TRBD2. The CDR3 is 14 residues long. Germline CDR1 reads SQVTM; CDR2 reads ANQGSEA. V gave up 7 bases and J gave up 3 bases; unmatched junction bases: 9. DNA of the CDR3: TGCAGCGCCGCTTTAGCGGGGAAGACAGATACGCAGTATTTT. This encodes CSAALAGKTDTQYF.

The V call is TRBV6-1, the J call TRBJ1-5; 9 nucleotides match TRBD1. Looked up from germline, CDR1 is MNHNS and CDR2 is SASEGT. The CDR3 extends over 15 amino acids. Germline trimming cut 6 bases from V and 2 bases from J; bases unmatched to any gene: 5. The CDR3 protein is CASRGTGYGNQPQHF. Here the CDR3 DNA reads TGTGCCAGCAGGGGGACAGGGTATGGCAATCAGCCCCAGCATTTT.

The chain couples TRBV19 to TRBJ1-4, with 10 nucleotides matching TRBD1. Germline lookup yields CDR1 LNHDA and CDR2 SQIVND (reference sequence). Trimming took 7 bases from V and 7 from J; bases not matched to a gene: 6. The CDR3 runs to 14 residues. The CDR3 sequence: CASKTGTGVEKLFF. The CDR3 DNA reads TGTGCCAGTAAAACCGGGACAGGGGTTGAAAAACTGTTTTTT.

J is TRBJ2-5 and V is TRBV18; TRBD2 matches at 7 bases. CDR3 length: 14 amino acids. J lost 3 bases, V lost 3 bases, and 4 bases had no gene match. Germline V gene lookup returns CDR1 KGHSH and CDR2 LQKENI. The CDR3 DNA reads as TGTGCCAGCTCACCTCAGGCGGGGGAAGAGACCCAGTACTTC. This codes for CASSPQAGEETQYF.

The J gene is TRBJ2-5, the V gene TRBV19, with a weak D call TRBD2 (7 bases). Deletions cut 6 bases from V and 4 bases from J, with 12 bases between. The CDR3 consists of 13 residues. CDR1 LNHDA and CDR2 SQIVND come from the germline V gene (reference sequence). The CDR3 region has the DNA TGTGCCAGTAGCCGACGGGGGGCAGAGACCCAGTACTTC. This sequence encodes CASSRRGAETQYF.

The chain couples TRBV15 to TRBJ2-5; 7 bases align to TRBD1. The J call may be mistaken, given a closer DNA end match to TRBJ2-7. The germline V gene encodes CDR1 LNHNV and CDR2 YYDKDF (reference sequence). The CDR3 spans 13 residues. For the CDR3, the DNA is TGTGCCACCAGCGGGACAGCTACCTACGAGCAGTACTTC. This sequence encodes CATSGTATYEQYF.

The chain is built from TRBV2 and TRBJ2-3, with TRBD2 as a possible D gene (7 bases). Trimming shortened V by 6 bases and J by 4 bases, and 14 bases separated the two germline ends. CDR3 size: 14 residues. Germline V gene lookup returns CDR1 SNHLY and CDR2 FYNNEI. The CDR3, as DNA: TGTGCCAGCAGAGGTAGGGGGGGTCCAGATACGCAGTATTTT. It is translated as CASRGRGGPDTQYF.